This T cell receptor (beta chain) was identified during a study of blood T cell repertoires in COVID-19. For recovered donors of Cohort 3, there were two negative PCRs, clearance, or symptom resolution. V was clipped by 5 bases and J by 1 base, with 8 bases between them. CDR3 length equals 13 residues. CDR1 is LNHDA and CDR2 is SQIVND in the germline V gene (reference sequence). Generated by immunoSEQ multiplex PCR, the TCRdb table keeps only in-frame clones and is missing some. This sample has fewer than 300,000 clones, with approximately 92% found just once. Specimen: PBMCs or T cells enriched from blood (not recorded which). The rearrangement links TRBV19 to TRBJ2-5, with D possibly being TRBD1 (6 bases). The sequence was collected from a woman aged 30 to 39 who had recovered from COVID-19. Written as DNA, the CDR3 is TGTGCCAGTAGTGGGGACACCCAAGAGACCCAGTACTTC. Its translation: CASSGDTQETQYF.